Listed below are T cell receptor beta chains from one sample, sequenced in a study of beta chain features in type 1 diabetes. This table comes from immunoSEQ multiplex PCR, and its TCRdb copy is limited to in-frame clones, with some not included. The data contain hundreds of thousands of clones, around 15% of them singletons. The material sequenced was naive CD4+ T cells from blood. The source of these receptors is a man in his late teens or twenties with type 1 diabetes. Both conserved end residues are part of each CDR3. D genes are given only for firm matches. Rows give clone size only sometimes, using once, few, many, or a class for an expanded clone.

CDR3: CASSPDRAGGDHQGTDTQYF
DNA: TGTGCCAGCTCACCGGACCGCGCGGGGGGGGATCACCAGGGCACAGATACGCAGTATTTT
V: TRBV18
D: TRBD2
J: TRBJ2-3
size: few

CDR3: CASSVDQASTDTQYF
DNA: TGTGCCAGCAGCGTAGACCAAGCTAGCACAGATACGCAGTATTTT
V: TRBV9
D: .
J: TRBJ2-3
size: few

CDR3: CASSEDRVYEQYF
DNA: TGTGCCAGCTCCGAGGACAGGGTGTACGAGCAGTACTTC
V: TRBV18
D: TRBD1
J: TRBJ2-7
size: .

CDR3: CASSPGTAWSSYEQYF
DNA: TGTGCCAGCAGCCCCGGGACAGCGTGGAGCTCCTACGAGCAGTACTTC
V: TRBV11-2
D: TRBD1
J: TRBJ2-7
size: few

CDR3: CASSISGSTHTEAFF
DNA: TGTGCCAGCAGTATTAGCGGTAGCACTCACACTGAAGCTTTCTTT
V: TRBV7-9
D: .
J: TRBJ1-1
size: .

CDR3: CASARTGELFF
DNA: TGTGCCAGCGCAAGGACCGGGGAGCTGTTTTTT
V: TRBV6-1
D: .
J: TRBJ2-2
size: .

CDR3: CASSPFGTSGDSYEQYF
DNA: TGTGCCAGCAGCCCCTTCGGGACTAGCGGGGACTCCTACGAGCAGTACTTC
V: TRBV14
D: TRBD2
J: TRBJ2-7
size: .

CDR3: CASSSSALASYEQYF
DNA: TGTGCCAGTAGTAGTTCGGCACTAGCTTCCTACGAGCAGTACTTC
V: TRBV19
D: .
J: TRBJ2-7
size: once

CDR3: CASSSDGYNEQFF
DNA: TGCGCCAGCAGCTCAGACGGTTACAATGAGCAGTTCTTC
V: TRBV5-1
D: .
J: TRBJ2-1
size: .

CDR3: CASSPGDGANYGYTF
DNA: TGTGCCAGCTCACCCGGGGACGGTGCTAACTATGGCTACACCTTC
V: TRBV18
D: .
J: TRBJ1-2
size: few

CDR3: CASRTLTGVPYEQYF
DNA: TGTGCCAGCAGGACATTGACGGGAGTTCCCTACGAGCAGTACTTC
V: TRBV21-1
D: .
J: TRBJ2-7
size: few

CDR3: CAAGNYGYTF
DNA: TGTGCCGCCGGTAACTATGGCTACACCTTC
V: TRBV6-5
D: .
J: TRBJ1-2
size: few

CDR3: CASSLADAGQYF
DNA: TGTGCCAGCAGCTTGGCCGATGCGGGGCAGTACTTC
V: TRBV5-6
D: .
J: TRBJ2-7
size: .

CDR3: CASSQFGDSEYQETQYF
DNA: TGCGCCAGCAGCCAGTTTGGGGACTCCGAGTACCAAGAGACCCAGTACTTC
V: TRBV4-1
D: .
J: TRBJ2-5
size: few

CDR3: CAWDRGQITDTQYF
DNA: TGTGCCTGGGACCGAGGACAGATCACAGATACGCAGTATTTT
V: TRBV30
D: .
J: TRBJ2-3
size: few

CDR3: CASSAWVLGRDSPLHF
DNA: TGTGCCAGCAGCGCCTGGGTACTCGGCAGGGATTCACCCCTCCACTTT
V: TRBV7-2
D: .
J: TRBJ1-6
size: .

CDR3: CASSGVGASEQYF
DNA: TGTGCCAGCAGCGGGGTTGGTGCGTCCGAGCAGTACTTC
V: TRBV9
D: .
J: TRBJ2-7
size: .

CDR3: CSGVTSGRAPFF
DNA: TGCAGCGGGGTGACTAGCGGGAGGGCCCCGTTCTTC
V: TRBV29-1
D: TRBD2
J: TRBJ2-1
size: few

CDR3: CASSIGTANQPQHF
DNA: TGCGCCAGCAGCATCGGGACGGCGAATCAGCCCCAGCATTTT
V: TRBV5-1
D: .
J: TRBJ1-5
size: .

CDR3: CASSYRARGYEQYF
DNA: TGTGCCAGCAGCTACAGGGCGCGGGGCTACGAGCAGTACTTC
V: TRBV5-6
D: .
J: TRBJ2-7
size: .

CDR3: CASASGGYYEQYF
DNA: TGTGCCAGCGCTTCAGGGGGCTACTACGAGCAGTACTTC
V: TRBV25-1
D: TRBD1
J: TRBJ2-7
size: few

CDR3: CASSSPGQGVHEQYF
DNA: TGTGCCAGCAGTTCCCCGGGACAGGGGGTCCACGAGCAGTACTTC
V: TRBV28
D: TRBD1
J: TRBJ2-7
size: .

CDR3: CASSLGRGRVDTQYF
DNA: TGTGCCAGCAGCTTAGGACGAGGAAGGGTAGATACGCAGTATTTT
V: TRBV7-9
D: .
J: TRBJ2-3
size: .

CDR3: CASSRGGSSTDTQYF
DNA: TGTGCCAGCAGCCGAGGGGGGTCTAGCACAGATACGCAGTATTTT
V: TRBV6-5
D: .
J: TRBJ2-3
size: .

CDR3: CASSSRGRDNSSYNEQFF
DNA: TGCGCCAGCAGCTCCCGAGGGCGAGACAATAGCTCCTACAATGAGCAGTTCTTC
V: TRBV5-1
D: .
J: TRBJ2-1
size: few

CDR3: CASSVGQSTDTQYF
DNA: TGTGCCAGCAGCGTAGGACAGAGCACAGATACGCAGTATTTT
V: TRBV9
D: .
J: TRBJ2-3
size: few

CDR3: CASSIGTSGRDTQYF
DNA: TGTGCCAGCTCAATCGGGACTAGCGGGAGAGATACGCAGTATTTT
V: TRBV2
D: TRBD2
J: TRBJ2-3
size: .